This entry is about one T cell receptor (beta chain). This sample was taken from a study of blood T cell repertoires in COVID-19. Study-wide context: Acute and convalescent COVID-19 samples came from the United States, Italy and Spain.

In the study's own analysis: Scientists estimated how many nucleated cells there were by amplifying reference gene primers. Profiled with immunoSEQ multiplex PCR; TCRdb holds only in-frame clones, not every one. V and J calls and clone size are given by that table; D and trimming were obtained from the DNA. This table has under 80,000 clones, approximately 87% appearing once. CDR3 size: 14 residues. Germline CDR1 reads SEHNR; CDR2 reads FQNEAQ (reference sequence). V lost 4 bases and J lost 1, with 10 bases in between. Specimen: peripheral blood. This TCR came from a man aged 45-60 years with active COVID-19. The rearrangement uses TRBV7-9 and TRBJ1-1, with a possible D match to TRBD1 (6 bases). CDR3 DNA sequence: TGTGCCAGCAGCTCCCGACAGGCGAACACTGAAGCTTTCTTT. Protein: CASSSRQANTEAFF. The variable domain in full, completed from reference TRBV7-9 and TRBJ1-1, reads DTGVSQNPRHKITKRGQNVTFRCDPISEHNRLYWYRQTLGQGPEFLTYFQNEAQLEKSRLLSDRFSAERPKGSFSTLEIQRTEQGDSAMYLCASSSRQANTEAFFGQGTRLTVV.